Below, one T cell receptor beta chain is given with its context. Time point indicated: baseline pretreatment blood. The treatment: 15 Gy SBRT to primary tumor, nephrectomy 4 weeks later. The data derive from a study of radiation and T cells in renal cell carcinoma. The CDR3 totals 12 residues. Germline lookup yields CDR1 MGHDK and CDR2 SYGVNS. V shed 10 bases, J shed 5 bases, and the junction held 4 bases outside the gene matches. This table comes from immunoSEQ multiplex PCR, and its TCRdb copy is limited to in-frame clones, with some not included. The sample lists 130,000 or so clones, 83% occurring once.

The origin of this receptor is a woman aged 45 to 65 with renal cell carcinoma. This chain links TRBV25-1 with TRBJ1-4; 7 bases map to TRBD1. Sequencing was performed on blood, taken from a patient whose treatment included radiotherapy and nephrectomy. Here the CDR3 DNA reads TGTGCCATCAAGACAGGGAATGAAAAACTGTTTTTT. This sequence encodes CAIKTGNEKLFF.